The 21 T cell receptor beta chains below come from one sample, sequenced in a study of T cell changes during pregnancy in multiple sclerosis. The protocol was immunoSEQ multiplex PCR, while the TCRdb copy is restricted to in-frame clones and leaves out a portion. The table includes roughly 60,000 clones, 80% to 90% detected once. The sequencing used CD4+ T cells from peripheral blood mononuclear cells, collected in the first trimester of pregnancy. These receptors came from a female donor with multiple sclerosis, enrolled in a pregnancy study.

The CDR3 here is CATSSATGGTYGYTF. Here the CDR3 DNA reads TGTGCCACCAGCAGTGCAACAGGGGGAACCTATGGCTACACCTTC. The chain is built from TRBV15 and TRBJ1-2, with 8 positions matching TRBD1. The J segment lost 4 bases and the V segment lost 3 bases, leaving 7 bases of the junction unmatched. This CDR3 contains 15 residues. The germline gives CDR1 LNHNV, CDR2 YYDKDF (reference sequence).

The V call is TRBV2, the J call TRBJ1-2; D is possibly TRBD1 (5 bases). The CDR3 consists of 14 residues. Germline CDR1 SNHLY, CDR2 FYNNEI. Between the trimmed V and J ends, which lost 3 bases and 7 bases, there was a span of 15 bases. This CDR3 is CASSEQTVMGGYTF. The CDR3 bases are TGTGCCAGCAGTGAGCAGACAGTTATGGGTGGCTACACCTTC.

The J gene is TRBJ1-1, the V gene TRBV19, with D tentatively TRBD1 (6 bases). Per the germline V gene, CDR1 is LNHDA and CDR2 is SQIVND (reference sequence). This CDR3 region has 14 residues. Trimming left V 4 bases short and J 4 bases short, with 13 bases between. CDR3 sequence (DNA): TGTGCCAGTAGTAGCACAGGGATGGCCACTGAAGCTTTCTTT. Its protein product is CASSSTGMATEAFF. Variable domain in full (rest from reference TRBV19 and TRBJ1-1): DGGITQSPKYLFRKEGQNVTLSCEQNLNHDAMYWYRQDPGQGLRLIYYSQIVNDFQKGDIAEGYSVSREKKESFPLTVTSAQKNPTAFYLCASSSTGMATEAFFGQGTRLTVV.

The CDR3, as DNA: TGTGCCAGCAGGGGGACAGTTAATAACTATGGCTACACCTTC. It codes for CASRGTVNNYGYTF. The chain combines TRBV5-4 with TRBJ1-2; 7 nucleotides match TRBD1. Germline CDR1 is SGHNT and CDR2 is YYREEE (reference sequence). This CDR3 region has 14 residues. V shed 5 bases, J shed 1 base, and the junction held 5 bases outside the gene matches.

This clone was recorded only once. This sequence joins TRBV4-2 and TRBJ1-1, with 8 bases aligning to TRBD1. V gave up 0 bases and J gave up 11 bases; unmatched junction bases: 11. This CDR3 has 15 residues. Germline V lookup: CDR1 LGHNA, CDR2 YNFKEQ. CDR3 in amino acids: CASSQDSTGALVAFF. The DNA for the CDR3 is TGTGCCAGCAGCCAAGACTCGACAGGGGCTCTCGTGGCTTTCTTT.

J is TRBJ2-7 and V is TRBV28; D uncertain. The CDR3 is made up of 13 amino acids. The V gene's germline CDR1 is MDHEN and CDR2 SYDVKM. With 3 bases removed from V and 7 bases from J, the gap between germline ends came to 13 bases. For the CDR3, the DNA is TGTGCCAGCAGTTTTATCACTCCCAAGGAGCAGTACTTC. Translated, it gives CASSFITPKEQYF.

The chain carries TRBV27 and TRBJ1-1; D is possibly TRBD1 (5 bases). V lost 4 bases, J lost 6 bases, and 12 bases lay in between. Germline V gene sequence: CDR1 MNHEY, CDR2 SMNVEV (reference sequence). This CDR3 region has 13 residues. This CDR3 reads CASSSIPGAEAFF. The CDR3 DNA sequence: TGTGCCAGCAGTTCAATCCCGGGGGCTGAAGCTTTCTTT.

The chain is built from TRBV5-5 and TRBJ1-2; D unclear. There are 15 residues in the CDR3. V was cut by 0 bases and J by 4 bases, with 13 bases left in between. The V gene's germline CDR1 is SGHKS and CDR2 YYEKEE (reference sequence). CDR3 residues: CASSLDPSRSYGYTF. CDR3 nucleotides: TGTGCCAGCAGCTTGGATCCTAGTAGAAGCTATGGCTACACCTTC.

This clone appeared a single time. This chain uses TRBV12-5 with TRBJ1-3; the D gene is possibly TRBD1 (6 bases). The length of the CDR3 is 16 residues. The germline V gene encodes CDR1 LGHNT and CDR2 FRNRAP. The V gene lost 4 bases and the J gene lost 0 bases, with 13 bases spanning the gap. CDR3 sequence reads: CASGWGTPVSGNTIYF. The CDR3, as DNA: TGTGCTAGTGGTTGGGGGACACCTGTCTCTGGAAACACCATATATTTT.

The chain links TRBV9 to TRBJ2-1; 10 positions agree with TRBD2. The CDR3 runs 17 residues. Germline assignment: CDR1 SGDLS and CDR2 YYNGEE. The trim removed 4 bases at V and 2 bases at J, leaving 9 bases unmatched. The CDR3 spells CASSPRLAGLTYNEQFF. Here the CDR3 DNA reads TGTGCCAGCAGCCCCCGACTAGCGGGTCTGACCTACAATGAGCAGTTCTTC.

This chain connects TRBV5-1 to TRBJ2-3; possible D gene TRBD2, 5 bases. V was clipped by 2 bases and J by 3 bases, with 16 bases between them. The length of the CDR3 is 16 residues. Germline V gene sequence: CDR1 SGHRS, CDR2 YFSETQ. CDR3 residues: CASSFNSGLLTDTQYF. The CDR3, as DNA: TGCGCCAGCAGCTTTAACTCAGGACTCCTGACAGATACGCAGTATTTT.

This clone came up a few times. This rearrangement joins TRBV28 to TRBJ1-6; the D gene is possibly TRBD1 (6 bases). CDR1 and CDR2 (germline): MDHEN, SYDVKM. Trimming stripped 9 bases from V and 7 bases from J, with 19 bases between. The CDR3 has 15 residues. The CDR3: CASKASGQPNSPLHF. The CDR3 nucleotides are TGTGCCAGTAAAGCTTCAGGACAGCCAAATTCACCCCTCCACTTT. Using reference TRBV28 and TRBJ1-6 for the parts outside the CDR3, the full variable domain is DVKVTQSSRYLVKRTGEKVFLECVQDMDHENMFWYRQDPGLGLRLIYFSYDVKMKEKGDIPEGYSVSREKKERFSLILESASTNQTSMYLCASKASGQPNSPLHFGNGTRLTVT.

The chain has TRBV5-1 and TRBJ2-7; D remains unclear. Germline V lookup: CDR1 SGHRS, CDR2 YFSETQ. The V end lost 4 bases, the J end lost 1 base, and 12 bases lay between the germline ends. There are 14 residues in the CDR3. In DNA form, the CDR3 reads TGCGCCAGCAGCATCAGACTCAATTCCTACGAGCAGTACTTC. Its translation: CASSIRLNSYEQYF.

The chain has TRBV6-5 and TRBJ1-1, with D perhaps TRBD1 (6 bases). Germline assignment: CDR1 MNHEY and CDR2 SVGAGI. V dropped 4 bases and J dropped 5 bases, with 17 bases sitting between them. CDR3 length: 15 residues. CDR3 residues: CASSLKPTGRTEAFF. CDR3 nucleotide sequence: TGTGCCAGCAGTTTAAAACCGACAGGACGAACTGAAGCTTTCTTT.

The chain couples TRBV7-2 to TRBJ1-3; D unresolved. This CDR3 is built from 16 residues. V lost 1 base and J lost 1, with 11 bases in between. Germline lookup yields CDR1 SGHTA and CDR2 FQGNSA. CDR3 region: CASSLGVPSSGNTIYF. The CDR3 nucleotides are TGTGCCAGCAGCTTAGGAGTCCCTTCGTCTGGAAACACCATATATTTT. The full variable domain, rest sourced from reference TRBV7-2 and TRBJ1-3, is GAGVSQSPSNKVTEKGKDVELRCDPISGHTALYWYRQSLGQGLEFLIYFQGNSAPDKSGLPSDRFSAERTGGSVSTLTIQRTQQEDSAVYLCASSLGVPSSGNTIYFGEGSWLTVV.

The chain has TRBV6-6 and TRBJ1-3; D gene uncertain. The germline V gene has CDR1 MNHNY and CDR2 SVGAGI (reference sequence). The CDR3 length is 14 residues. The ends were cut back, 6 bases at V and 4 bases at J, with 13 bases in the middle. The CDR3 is CASRRELWGNTIYF. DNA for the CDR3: TGTGCCAGCAGGCGAGAGCTTTGGGGAAACACCATATATTTT.

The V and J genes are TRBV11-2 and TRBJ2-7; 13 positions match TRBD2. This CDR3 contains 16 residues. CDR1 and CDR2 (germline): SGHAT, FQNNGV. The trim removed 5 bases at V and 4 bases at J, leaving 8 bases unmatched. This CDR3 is CASSDGLAGAGYEQYF. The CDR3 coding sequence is TGTGCCAGCAGCGACGGACTAGCGGGAGCCGGGTACGAGCAGTACTTC.

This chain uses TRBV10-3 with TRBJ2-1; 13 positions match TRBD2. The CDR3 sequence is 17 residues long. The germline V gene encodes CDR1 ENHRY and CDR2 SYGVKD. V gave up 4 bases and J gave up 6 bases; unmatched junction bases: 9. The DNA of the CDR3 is TGTGCCATCAGTGGCGGGTCGGGACTAGCGGGATCCAATGAGCAGTTCTTC. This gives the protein CAISGGSGLAGSNEQFF.

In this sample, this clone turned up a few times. For the CDR3, the DNA is TGTGCCAGCAGCTCCGTCGACGGGGAGTACGAGCAGTACTTC. As protein: CASSSVDGEYEQYF. V and J are TRBV5-4 and TRBJ2-7; D is perhaps TRBD2 (5 bases). This CDR3 spans 14 amino acids. V lost 3 bases and J 4 bases, leaving 14 bases between the germline ends. CDR1 is SGHNT and CDR2 is YYREEE in the germline V gene (reference sequence).

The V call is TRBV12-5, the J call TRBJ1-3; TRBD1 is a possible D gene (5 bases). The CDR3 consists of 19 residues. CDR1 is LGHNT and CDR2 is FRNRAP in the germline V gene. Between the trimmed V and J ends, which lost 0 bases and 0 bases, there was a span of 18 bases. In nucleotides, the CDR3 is TGTGCTAGTGGTTTGGTTCTTGACGATTCTGACAGCTCTGGAAACACCATATATTTT. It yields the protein CASGLVLDDSDSSGNTIYF.

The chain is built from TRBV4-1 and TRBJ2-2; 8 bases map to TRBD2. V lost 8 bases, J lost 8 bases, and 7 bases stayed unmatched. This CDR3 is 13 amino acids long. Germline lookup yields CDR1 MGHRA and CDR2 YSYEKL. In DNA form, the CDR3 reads TGCGCCAGCGCCGGGGGGGCGGTAGGGGAGCTGTTTTTT. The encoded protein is CASAGGAVGELFF.